This T cell receptor beta chain was recorded in a study of cytomegalovirus exposure and HLA in healthy donors (dated by TCRdb to the late 2010s). Some background on the complete study: A later analysis indicated that the 95 to 150 validation repertoires were generated on the platform also employed for the approximately 690 repertoires of the first cohort. Besides the first cohort of approximately 710 subjects, a separate validation cohort made up of 120 or so different subjects was used. The study was designed to test whether signatures of past pathogen exposure could be identified by cataloging public T cell receptors. To predict cytomegalovirus infection status, the study brought together high-throughput TCR immunosequencing, statistical association of individual TCRs with disease status, and machine learning. Broad study findings and their caveats: A later analysis found that TCRs clustered in the first cohort also tended to co-occur in the approximately 120 validation repertoires, with 90% to 95% of cluster scores above 0. The classifier was reported to diagnose cytomegalovirus status with high specificity and sensitivity in both the original cohort and the validation cohort. In the study, around 150 TCR beta chains were listed as associated with cytomegalovirus. All 120 or so repertoires were used to score co-occurrence in the validation cohort in a later analysis, because that analysis had no HLA typing for the cohort. In vitro tests confirmed that a few of the cytomegalovirus-associated TCR beta chains recognize cytomegalovirus antigens. The authors suggested that the approach could potentially be extended to other disease states and immunological phenotypes. While some public TCRs were present in many individuals, most TCR sequences turned up only very rarely across donors.

The method behind the library was the immunoSEQ multiplex PCR assay. On the authors' methods: A statistical classification framework was built to diagnose cytomegalovirus status from the catalog of TCR beta chain sequences. The table was pulled from immuneACCESS by TCRdb, which kept in-frame rearrangements only. Such tables lose some clones; where checked, under half of the loss comes from unresolved V genes, and the rest has no known cause. The V and J calls and clone size are taken from that table; D and trimming were inferred from the DNA. The sample includes tens of thousands of clones, with 93% observed a single time. The ten largest account for about 0.61% of the sample. The donors were included in the validation cohort of roughly 130 subjects, a group kept apart from the roughly 700-subject first cohort. The CDR3 holds 17 amino acids from the cysteine to the phenylalanine. CDR3 DNA only is kept here, 51 bases in frame from base 1. Compared with germline, V lacks 0 bases and J lacks 1 base; bases without a gene match: 8. From the germline V gene, CDR1 is SGHAT and CDR2 is FQNNGV.

As for this clone: This clone's antigen is unknown. No base quality information exists; no much larger clone differs at one position.

In this chain, TRBV11-2 is recombined with TRBJ2-7; 8 junctional bases match TRBD1. The clonotype comes from a man aged 18 to 29 in good health and CMV-seronegative. The sequencing input was PBMCs. CDR3 sequence: CASSLDARQGSSYEQYF. The bases read TGTGCCAGCAGCTTAGATGCTCGACAGGGGAGTTCCTACGAGCAGTACTTC.